This TCR beta chain was found in a study of STAT5B mutations in CD4+ large granular lymphocyte leukemia. This clone was seen a single time. The repertoire was sequenced with immunoSEQ multiplex PCR; TCRdb's copy has only in-frame clones and lacks some. The sample lists around 35,000 clones; 70% to 90% were seen once. Specimen: CD4+ T cells from blood buffy coats. This receptor was taken from a human donor in good health.

CDR3 nucleotides: TGTGCCAGCAGTTACACTTACAGGGCAGCTGGAAACACCATATATTTT. The encoded protein is CASSYTYRAAGNTIYF. V is TRBV6-6 and J is TRBJ1-3, with D possibly being TRBD1 (6 bases). The germline V gene has CDR1 MNHNY and CDR2 SVGAGI (reference sequence). With 2 bases removed from V and 2 bases from J, the gap between germline ends came to 13 bases. The CDR3 covers 16 residues.